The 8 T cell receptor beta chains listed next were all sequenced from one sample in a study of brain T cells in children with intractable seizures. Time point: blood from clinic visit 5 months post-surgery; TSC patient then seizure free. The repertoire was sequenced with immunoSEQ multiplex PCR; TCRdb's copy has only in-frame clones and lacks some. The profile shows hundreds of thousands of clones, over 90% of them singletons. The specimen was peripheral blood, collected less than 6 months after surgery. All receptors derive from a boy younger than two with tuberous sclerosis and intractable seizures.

The CDR3 loop reads CSVTRTNSYEQYF. CDR3 bases: TGCAGCGTTACGCGGACTAACTCCTACGAGCAGTACTTC. V gene TRBV29-1 combines with J gene TRBJ2-7, with D perhaps TRBD2 (6 bases). Between the trimmed V and J ends, which lost 5 bases and 0 bases, there was a span of 11 bases. The CDR3 covers 13 residues. The germline V gene has CDR1 SQVTM and CDR2 ANQGSEA.

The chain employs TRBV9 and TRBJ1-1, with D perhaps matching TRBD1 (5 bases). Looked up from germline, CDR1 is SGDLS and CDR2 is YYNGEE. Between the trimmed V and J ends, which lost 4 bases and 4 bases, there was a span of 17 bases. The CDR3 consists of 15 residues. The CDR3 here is CASSRDSPKGTEAFF. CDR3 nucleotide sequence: TGTGCCAGCAGCAGAGACAGCCCCAAGGGCACTGAAGCTTTCTTT. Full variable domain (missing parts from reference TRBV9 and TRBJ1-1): DSGVTQTPKHLITATGQRVTLRCSPRSGDLSVYWYQQSLDQGLQFLIQYYNGEERAKGNILERFSAQQFPDLHSELNLSSLELGDSALYFCASSRDSPKGTEAFFGQGTRLTVV.

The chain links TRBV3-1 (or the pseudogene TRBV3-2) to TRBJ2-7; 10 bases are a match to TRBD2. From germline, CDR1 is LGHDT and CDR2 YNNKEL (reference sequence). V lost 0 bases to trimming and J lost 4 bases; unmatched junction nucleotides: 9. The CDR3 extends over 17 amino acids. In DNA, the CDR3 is TGTGCCAGCAGCCAAGATCCCCGGCTAGCGGGAGCTTACGAGCAGTACTTC. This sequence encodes CASSQDPRLAGAYEQYF.

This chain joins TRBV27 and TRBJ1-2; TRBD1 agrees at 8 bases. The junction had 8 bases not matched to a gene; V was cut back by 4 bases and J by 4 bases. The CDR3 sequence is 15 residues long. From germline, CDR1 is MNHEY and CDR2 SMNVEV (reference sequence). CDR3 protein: CASSYKPGQAYGYTF. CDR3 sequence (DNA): TGTGCCAGCAGTTATAAGCCGGGACAGGCCTATGGCTACACCTTC.

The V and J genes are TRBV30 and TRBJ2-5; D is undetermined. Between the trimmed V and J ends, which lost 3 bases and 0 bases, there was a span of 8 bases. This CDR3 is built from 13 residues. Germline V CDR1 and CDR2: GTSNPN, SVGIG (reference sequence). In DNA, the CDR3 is TGTGCCTGGAGCGTACTGTACCAAGAGACCCAGTACTTC. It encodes CAWSVLYQETQYF.

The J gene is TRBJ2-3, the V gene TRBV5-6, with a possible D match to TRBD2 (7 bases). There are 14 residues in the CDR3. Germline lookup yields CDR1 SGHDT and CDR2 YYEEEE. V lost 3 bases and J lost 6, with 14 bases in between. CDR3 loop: CASSYAGAGDTQYF. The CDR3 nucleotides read TGTGCCAGCAGCTACGCGGGGGCCGGGGATACGCAGTATTTT.

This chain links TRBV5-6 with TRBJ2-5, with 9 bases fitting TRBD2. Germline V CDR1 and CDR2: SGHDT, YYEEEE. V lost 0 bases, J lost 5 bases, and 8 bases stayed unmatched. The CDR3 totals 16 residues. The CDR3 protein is CASSLVGSGSVETQYF. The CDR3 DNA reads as TGTGCCAGCAGCTTGGTTGGTAGCGGGAGTGTCGAGACCCAGTACTTC.

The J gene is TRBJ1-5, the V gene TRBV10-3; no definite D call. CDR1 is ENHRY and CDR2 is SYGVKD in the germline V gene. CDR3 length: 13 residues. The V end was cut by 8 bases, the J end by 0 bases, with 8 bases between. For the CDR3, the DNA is TGTGCCATCCGTTGGCCTAGCAATCAGCCCCAGCATTTT. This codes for CAIRWPSNQPQHF.